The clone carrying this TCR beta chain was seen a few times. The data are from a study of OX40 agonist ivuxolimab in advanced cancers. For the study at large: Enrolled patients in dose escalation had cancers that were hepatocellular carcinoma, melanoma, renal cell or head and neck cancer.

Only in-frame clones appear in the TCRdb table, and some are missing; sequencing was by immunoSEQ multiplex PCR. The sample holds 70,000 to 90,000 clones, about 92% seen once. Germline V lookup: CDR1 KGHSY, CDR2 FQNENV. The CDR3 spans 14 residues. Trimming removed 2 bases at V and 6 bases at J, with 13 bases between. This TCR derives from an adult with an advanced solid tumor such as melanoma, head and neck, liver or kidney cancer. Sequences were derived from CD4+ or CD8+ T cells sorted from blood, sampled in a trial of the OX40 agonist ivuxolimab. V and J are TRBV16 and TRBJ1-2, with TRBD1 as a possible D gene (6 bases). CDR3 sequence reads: CASSQRRTENGYTF. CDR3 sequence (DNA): TGTGCCAGCAGCCAACGGCGGACAGAGAATGGCTACACCTTC.